This TCR beta chain was observed in a study of blood T cell repertoires in COVID-19 (dated by TCRdb to about 2020). General notes on the study: The collaborator samples originated in the United States, Italy and Spain and spanned the acute and convalescent phases of COVID-19. The material from the prospective study consisted of cDNA or gDNA derived from T cells, B-cell-depleted T cells, or PBMCs. Deeply sampled blood TCRbeta repertoires from subjects exposed to, actively infected with, or recovered from COVID-19 were included in the dataset. The repertoires were released in a freely available public database intended as a resource for research on the immune response to SARS-CoV-2. The samples were drawn from two sources: the first 160 participants of the ongoing ImmuneRACE study, and some 1,300 subjects contributed by 6 global collaborators. The sample metadata nearly always contained a de-identified subject ID, COVID-19 status, age in years and sex. Where HLA class I and class II types were available, the types were taken from metadata supplied by the sample provider, not from assay-based typing.

General conclusions and limits of the study: The amount of clinical and demographic metadata varied by source and participant and was provided uncurated.

The germline ends are 17 bases apart after V is trimmed by 5 bases and J by 4 bases. CDR1 PRHDT and CDR2 FYEKMQ were looked up in the germline V gene (reference sequence). The CDR3 measures 16 amino acids from cysteine to phenylalanine. The retained sequence is limited to the CDR3, 48 bases, with the frame set at the first base. One collaborating source in Seattle enrolled patients while the patients were actively infected and followed the patients over time throughout the course of disease. The collaborating institutions used their own protocols to collect whole blood in K2EDTA tubes. For TCRbeta analysis, collaborators shipped samples in one of three forms: frozen whole blood, isolated PBMCs, or DNA extracted from either of those sample types. TCRbeta CDR3 regions were amplified from genomic DNA using the immunoSEQ Assay, a bias-controlled multiplex PCR. Per the authors' processing: Nucleated cell counts per sample were estimated from amplification of reference gene primers within the assay. To quantify the absolute abundance of each unique TCRbeta CDR3 rearrangement, sequence reads were collapsed and filtered. For each sample, productive Simpson clonality was calculated as the square root of Simpson's diversity index across productive rearrangements. TCRdb re-hosts the immuneACCESS table, in-frame sequences only. Its copies lack some clones; in the studies checked, an unresolved V gene accounts for under half of them, and the cause for the rest is not known. The V and J calls and clone size are taken from that table; D and trimming were inferred from the DNA. The sample records 87,000 or so clones, about 90% of which are singletons. Roughly 7% of the sample comes from the top ten.

A word on this clone: Its antigen is unknown. No much larger clone exists at a distance of one base, and base qualities are not known.

This TCR came from a man younger than 35 with COVID-19, enrolled during active disease. Here the chain combines TRBV13 and TRBJ2-2; the D gene is perhaps TRBD1, on 6 matching bases. The source material was peripheral blood. The bases read TGTGCCAGCAGCGCCAACAGGGCATGGAGCACCGGGGAGCTGTTTTTT. The translation is CASSANRAWSTGELFF.